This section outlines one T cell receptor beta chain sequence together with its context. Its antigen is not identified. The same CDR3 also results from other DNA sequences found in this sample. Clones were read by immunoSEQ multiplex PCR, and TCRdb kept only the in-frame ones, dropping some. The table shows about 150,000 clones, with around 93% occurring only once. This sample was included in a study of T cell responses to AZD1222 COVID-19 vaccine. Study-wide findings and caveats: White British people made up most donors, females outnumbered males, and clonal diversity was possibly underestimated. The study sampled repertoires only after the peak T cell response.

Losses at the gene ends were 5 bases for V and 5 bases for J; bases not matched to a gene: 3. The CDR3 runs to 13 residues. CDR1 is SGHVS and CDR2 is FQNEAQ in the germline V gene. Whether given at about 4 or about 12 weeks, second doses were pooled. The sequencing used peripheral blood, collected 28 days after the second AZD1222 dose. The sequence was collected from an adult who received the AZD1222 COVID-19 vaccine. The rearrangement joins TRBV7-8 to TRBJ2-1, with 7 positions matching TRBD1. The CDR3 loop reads CASSRDRDNEQFF. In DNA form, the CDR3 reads TGTGCCAGCAGCCGCGACAGGGACAATGAGCAGTTCTTC.